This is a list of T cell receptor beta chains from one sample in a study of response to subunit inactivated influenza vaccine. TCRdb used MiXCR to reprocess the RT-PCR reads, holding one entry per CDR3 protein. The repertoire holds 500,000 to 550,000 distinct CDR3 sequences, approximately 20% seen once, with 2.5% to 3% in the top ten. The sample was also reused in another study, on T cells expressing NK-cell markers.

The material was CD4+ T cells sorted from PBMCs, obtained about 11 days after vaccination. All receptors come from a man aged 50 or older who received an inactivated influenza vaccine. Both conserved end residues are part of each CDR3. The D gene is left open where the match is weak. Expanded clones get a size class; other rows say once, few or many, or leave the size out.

cdr3_nt: TGTGCCAGCAACTGGGTAGGCCGAGAAGAGACCCAGTACTTC
cdr3_aa: CASNWVGREETQYF
d_call: -
j_call: TRBJ2-5
clone_size: -
v_call: TRBV5-6

cdr3_nt: TGTGCCAGCAGCCAACATTACAGGGCAAACAATCAGCCCCAGCATTTT
cdr3_aa: CASSQHYRANNQPQHF
d_call: -
j_call: TRBJ1-5
clone_size: once
v_call: TRBV4-2

cdr3_nt: TGTGCCAGCAGCTTAGCGCTCGGAGGCCAAGAGACCCAGTACTTC
cdr3_aa: CASSLALGGQETQYF
d_call: -
j_call: TRBJ2-5
clone_size: -
v_call: TRBV7-9

cdr3_nt: TGCAGTGCTAGCGCGACAGGGATTAATAAGCCCCAGCATTTT
cdr3_aa: CSASATGINKPQHF
d_call: TRBD1
j_call: TRBJ1-5
clone_size: -
v_call: TRBV20-1

cdr3_nt: TGCAGTGCTAGAGATTCAGCGTTAGTCTATGGCTACACCTTC
cdr3_aa: CSARDSALVYGYTF
d_call: -
j_call: TRBJ1-2
clone_size: -
v_call: TRBV20-1

cdr3_nt: TGTGCCACCAGTGATCCGGGACAGGGGAGGACAGATACGCAGTATTTT
cdr3_aa: CATSDPGQGRTDTQYF
d_call: TRBD1
j_call: TRBJ2-3
clone_size: -
v_call: TRBV24-1

cdr3_nt: TGTGCCAGCAGTTTACAAAGTTACACCGGGGAGCTGTTTTTT
cdr3_aa: CASSLQSYTGELFF
d_call: -
j_call: TRBJ2-2
clone_size: few
v_call: TRBV12-3/TRBV12-4

cdr3_nt: TGCGCCAGCAGCTCCCCCACCGGTGGACAAGAGACCCAGTACTTC
cdr3_aa: CASSSPTGGQETQYF
d_call: -
j_call: TRBJ2-5
clone_size: -
v_call: TRBV5-1

cdr3_nt: TGCGCCAGCAGCTTGGTACAGGGACGACGCACAGATACGCAGTATTTT
cdr3_aa: CASSLVQGRRTDTQYF
d_call: -
j_call: TRBJ2-3
clone_size: few
v_call: TRBV5-1

cdr3_nt: TGTGCCAGCAGCGGGATTCCGGGACAGGGGGCGCGCGACACTGAAGCTTTCTTT
cdr3_aa: CASSGIPGQGARDTEAFF
d_call: TRBD1
j_call: TRBJ1-1
clone_size: few
v_call: TRBV5-6

cdr3_nt: TGTGCCAGCAGCTTAGACCCCTTGGACAGGGAAGAAAGAAGCTCCTACAATGAGCAGTTCTTC
cdr3_aa: CASSLDPLDREERSSYNEQFF
d_call: TRBD1
j_call: TRBJ2-1
clone_size: few
v_call: TRBV11-2

cdr3_nt: TGCAGCGTGACAGGGGTTGGCACCGGGGAGCTGTTTTTT
cdr3_aa: CSVTGVGTGELFF
d_call: TRBD1
j_call: TRBJ2-2
clone_size: many
v_call: TRBV29-1

cdr3_nt: TGTGCCAGCAGCTGGGCCTTATCTAGCACAGATACGCAGTATTTT
cdr3_aa: CASSWALSSTDTQYF
d_call: -
j_call: TRBJ2-3
clone_size: few
v_call: TRBV7-2

cdr3_nt: TGTGCCAGCTCACCACGTATAATCACTGAAGCTTTCTTT
cdr3_aa: CASSPRIITEAFF
d_call: -
j_call: TRBJ1-1
clone_size: -
v_call: TRBV18

cdr3_nt: TGTGCCAGCAGCTTCGGGACCCCGAAAGAGACCCAGTACTTC
cdr3_aa: CASSFGTPKETQYF
d_call: -
j_call: TRBJ2-5
clone_size: -
v_call: TRBV5-6

cdr3_nt: TGCAGTGCTACCACGACAGGAAACCTGAACACTGAAGCTTTCTTT
cdr3_aa: CSATTTGNLNTEAFF
d_call: -
j_call: TRBJ1-1
clone_size: -
v_call: TRBV20-1

cdr3_nt: TGTGCCAGCATGGAGACAACTGCAGCAGATACGCAGTATTTT
cdr3_aa: CASMETTAADTQYF
d_call: -
j_call: TRBJ2-3
clone_size: -
v_call: TRBV25-1

cdr3_nt: TGTGCCACCAGTGATCCAGCCCGAACAGAAGCTTTCTTT
cdr3_aa: CATSDPARTEAFF
d_call: -
j_call: TRBJ1-1
clone_size: -
v_call: TRBV24-1

cdr3_nt: TGCGCCAGCAGGACATCTAGCTCCTACAATGAGCAGTTCTTC
cdr3_aa: CASRTSSSYNEQFF
d_call: -
j_call: TRBJ2-1
clone_size: many
v_call: TRBV5-1

cdr3_nt: TGCAGTGCTACCCCAGCGGGAGTATACAATGAGCAGTTCTTC
cdr3_aa: CSATPAGVYNEQFF
d_call: TRBD2
j_call: TRBJ2-1
clone_size: -
v_call: TRBV20-1

cdr3_nt: TGCAGTGCTAGAGAAGCAGGACGGGGGATGTGGTACGAGCAGTACTTC
cdr3_aa: CSAREAGRGMWYEQYF
d_call: -
j_call: TRBJ2-7
clone_size: -
v_call: TRBV20-1

cdr3_nt: TGCAGTGCTAGAGGCCTCCATCTAGAAGGTTCCTACGAGCAGTACTTC
cdr3_aa: CSARGLHLEGSYEQYF
d_call: -
j_call: TRBJ2-7
clone_size: few
v_call: TRBV20-1

cdr3_nt: TGTGCCAGCAGGAGGGGGGGGCTTAGTCAGCCCCAGCATTTT
cdr3_aa: CASRRGGLSQPQHF
d_call: -
j_call: TRBJ1-5
clone_size: -
v_call: TRBV6-1

cdr3_nt: TGTGCCAGCGGGCGCGGGACTAGCGGGAGCGCAGATACGCAGTATTTT
cdr3_aa: CASGRGTSGSADTQYF
d_call: TRBD2
j_call: TRBJ2-3
clone_size: few
v_call: TRBV9